This TCR beta chain was obtained from a study of blood T cell repertoires in COVID-19. About the study: The United States, Italy and Spain provided the acute and convalescent COVID-19 samples. Sources were T cells, B-cell-depleted T cells, or PBMCs; the material itself was cDNA or gDNA.

The CDR3 has 17 residues. Trimming removed 0 bases from V and 7 bases from J; junction bases left unmatched: 9. In germline, CDR1 is SGDLS, CDR2 YYNGEE. In the study's own analysis: Reference gene primer amplification gave estimated nucleated cell counts. Assay: immunoSEQ multiplex PCR; the TCRdb copy retains only in-frame clones and omits some. Clonal size and the V and J genes are those of that table, whereas D and trimming came from the DNA. The table has some 150,000 clones, roughly 84% seen once; the top ten hold roughly 6.8%. The chain carries TRBV9 and TRBJ2-2; TRBD2 matches at 10 bases. Sequencing was carried out using peripheral blood. The source of this sequence is a woman aged 50 to 60 in a cohort sampled during active or convalescent COVID-19. The CDR3 protein is CASSVVLAGEQNGELFF. CDR3 coding DNA: TGTGCCAGCAGCGTAGTTCTAGCGGGGGAGCAAAACGGGGAGCTGTTTTTT.